Described below is a single T cell receptor (beta chain) sequence and its context. Its antigen is unknown. The entry originates in a study of cytomegalovirus exposure and HLA in healthy donors. Broader study findings: Reportedly, TCR beta sequences accurately predicted HLA-A and HLA-B alleles in most subjects. Rare TCR sequences dominated, though some public TCRs recurred in many donors. Donors were assumed by presence/absence analyses to have roughly uniform sequencing depth. Most CMV-associated TCR beta chains appeared HLA-restricted in a later analysis.

60 Vbeta and 13 Jbeta primers were used in PCR. Clones were sequenced by immunoSEQ multiplex PCR, and TCRdb holds only the in-frame ones, with some missing. Counted here are roughly 190,000 clones, approximately 59% occurring once; the ten biggest clones make up about 2.9%. The CDR3 sequence is 11 residues long. V shed 2 bases and J shed 10 bases, with 6 bases lying between them. CDR1 and CDR2 from the germline V gene are KGHSH and LQKENI. The receptor was derived from a man aged 35 to 55 in good health and CMV-seronegative. The V call is TRBV18, the J call TRBJ2-1; D uncertain. Specimen: PBMCs. CDR3 residues: CASSPMEEQFF. The DNA for the CDR3 is TGTGCCAGCTCACCAATGGAGGAGCAGTTCTTC.